This entry lists 14 T cell receptor beta chains sequenced from one sample in a study of response to subunit inactivated influenza vaccine. TCRdb fed the RT-PCR reads into MiXCR, producing one record per CDR3 protein. The table lists about 540,000 distinct CDR3 sequences, 20% to 25% of them singletons. These same records also appear under a second study, on T cells expressing NK-cell markers. That paper adds: Scientists made TCR beta cDNA using 5'RACE template switching with UMIs.

This specimen was CD4+ T cells sorted from PBMCs, taken 12 days after vaccination. The origin of the receptors is a man aged 45-65 years who received an inactivated influenza vaccine.

The genes are TRBV20-1 and TRBJ2-3, with TRBD2 as a possible D gene (6 bases). CDR1 and CDR2 from the germline V gene are DFQATT and SNEGSKA (reference sequence). Trimming took 0 bases from V and 1 from J, leaving 11 bases between them. CDR3 length: 15 amino acids. The DNA for the CDR3 is TGCAGTGCTAGAGATGGGAGGAGGGGCACAGATACGCAGTATTTT. Encoded protein: CSARDGRRGTDTQYF.

This clonotype showed up just a few times. V is TRBV5-1 and J is TRBJ1-2; 7 bases map to TRBD1. Per germline, CDR1 SGHRS and CDR2 YFSETQ. This CDR3 has 17 amino acids. V was clipped by 1 base and J by 8 bases; unmatched bases: 17. The CDR3 nucleotides read TGCGCCAGCAGCTTGAGGTTTGGACAGGCGCAACCCTTGGGCTACACCTTC. Translated, it gives CASSLRFGQAQPLGYTF. The whole variable domain, remainder taken from reference TRBV5-1 and TRBJ1-2, is KAGVTQTPRYLIKTRGQQVTLSCSPISGHRSVSWYQQTPGQGLQFLFEYFSETQRNKGNFPGRFSGRQFSNSRSEMNVSTLELGDSALYLCASSLRFGQAQPLGYTFGSGTRLTVV.

The rearrangement joins TRBV10-3 to TRBJ1-3, with D hard to call. The CDR3 totals 16 residues. The germline V gene has CDR1 ENHRY and CDR2 SYGVKD. V lost 0 bases and J 0 bases, leaving 9 bases between the germline ends. The CDR3 loop is CAISESRLVSGNTIYF. The CDR3 region has the DNA TGTGCCATCAGTGAGTCCCGGCTGGTCTCTGGAAACACCATATATTTT.

This chain links TRBV6-1 with TRBJ2-5; D may be TRBD1 (5 bases). Trimming took off 7 bases at V and 5 bases at J, with 14 bases between the two ends. The length of the CDR3 is 13 residues. Germline CDR1 reads MNHNS; CDR2 reads SASEGT. The CDR3 nucleotides are TGTGCCAGCAAGGGGCCAAGCCTGGAGACCCAGTACTTC. It yields the protein CASKGPSLETQYF.

The sample holds a few counts of this clonotype. The J gene is TRBJ1-5, the V gene TRBV6-5, with 10 positions matching TRBD1. This CDR3 comprises 16 residues. The junction had 2 bases not matched to a gene; V was cut back by 1 base and J by 2 bases. CDR1 and CDR2 from the germline V gene are MNHEY and SVGAGI. The CDR3 nucleotides read TGTGCCAGCAGTTACTTTGGGACAGGGGGCAATCAGCCCCAGCATTTT. Encoded protein: CASSYFGTGGNQPQHF.

This clonotype occurred a few times. The chain recombines TRBV20-1 with TRBJ1-1; unclear D gene. CDR1 and CDR2 from the germline V gene are DFQATT and SNEGSKA (reference sequence). The V and J ends lost 4 bases and 0 bases respectively, with 9 bases between them. The CDR3 is made up of 13 amino acids. CDR3 residues: CSAIQTVNTEAFF. The CDR3 DNA sequence: TGCAGTGCTATACAGACGGTGAACACTGAAGCTTTCTTT.

CDR3 loop: CASSQGRRDTQYF. DNA for the CDR3: TGTGCCAGCAGCCAAGGCCGCAGGGATACGCAGTATTTT. The rearrangement uses TRBV3-1 and TRBJ2-3, with D unresolved. The germline CDR1 and CDR2 sequences are LGHDT and YNNKEL (reference sequence). The CDR3 is made up of 13 amino acids. Trimming took 1 base from V and 6 from J, leaving 8 bases between them.

This clonotype has at least ten counts. This chain connects TRBV15 to TRBJ2-1; D not resolved. The CDR3 has 14 amino acids. Germline V CDR1 and CDR2: LNHNV, YYDKDF (reference sequence). The V gene lost 0 bases and the J gene lost 6 bases, with 9 bases spanning the gap. In nucleotides, the CDR3 is TGTGCCACCAGCAGAGATACCCACTCCAATGAGCAGTTCTTC. Translation gives CATSRDTHSNEQFF. Using reference TRBV15 and TRBJ2-1 for the parts outside the CDR3, the full variable domain is DAMVIQNPRYQVTQFGKPVTLSCSQTLNHNVMYWYQQKSSQAPKLLFHYYDKDFNNEADTPDNFQSRRPNTSFCFLDIRSPGLGDTAMYLCATSRDTHSNEQFFGPGTRLTVL.

This rearrangement joins TRBV13 to TRBJ2-3; 7 positions match TRBD2. This CDR3 is built from 16 residues. Looked up from germline, CDR1 is PRHDT and CDR2 is FYEKMQ (reference sequence). Trimming cost V 7 bases and J 0 bases; bases outside gene matches: 10. The CDR3 here is CASNVGLAASTDTQYF. CDR3 nucleotides: TGTGCCAGCAACGTAGGGCTAGCGGCTAGCACAGATACGCAGTATTTT.

The V and J genes are TRBV18 and TRBJ2-3; D tentatively reads TRBD1 or TRBD2 (5 bases each). The CDR3 loop spans 12 amino acids. V gave up 6 bases and J gave up 9 bases, with 13 bases separating them. Germline V gives CDR1 KGHSH, CDR2 LQKENI. CDR3 coding DNA: TGTGCCAGCTCTCCCAGGGAGCAGACGCAGTATTTT. This sequence encodes CASSPREQTQYF. Supplemented by reference TRBV18 and TRBJ2-3, the full variable domain reads NAGVMQNPRHLVRRRGQEARLRCSPMKGHSHVYWYRQLPEEGLKFMVYLQKENIIDESGMPKERFSAEFPKEGPSILRIQQVVRGDSAAYFCASSPREQTQYFGPGTRLTVL.

Worth noting for this clonotype: No conserved phenylalanine or tryptophan is present at the end of the CDR3, so a read error is the likely explanation. The rearrangement uses TRBV5-6 and TRBJ1-5; D uncertain. The CDR3 totals 15 residues. The V end was cut by 4 bases, the J end by 1 base, with 12 bases between. Germline assignment: CDR1 SGHDT and CDR2 YYEEEE. The CDR3 DNA sequence: TGTGCCAGCAGCCTAGGGCCGGAGAGCAATCAGCCCCAGCATCTT. It codes for CASSLGPESNQPQHL.

This clonotype was seen a few times. This chain joins TRBV5-1 and TRBJ2-1; unclear D gene. Trimming removed 0 bases from V and 4 bases from J, with 11 bases in between. There are 15 residues in the CDR3. Per the germline V gene, CDR1 is SGHRS and CDR2 is YFSETQ. CDR3 in DNA: TGCGCCAGCAGCTTGGAGGCCCCCGATTACAATGAGCAGTTCTTC. Amino acids: CASSLEAPDYNEQFF.

This clonotype was observed a few times. The chain uses TRBV3-1 and TRBJ1-1, with no clear D. This CDR3 region has 15 residues. The V gene's germline CDR1 is LGHDT and CDR2 YNNKEL (reference sequence). V was trimmed by 1 base and J by 1 base, leaving 10 bases between them. CDR3 nucleotide sequence: TGTGCCAGCAGCCAAGGGTTTCGGGGGAACACTGAAGCTTTCTTT. Its protein is CASSQGFRGNTEAFF.

This clonotype was counted a few times. The genes are TRBV4-3 and TRBJ2-5, with D tentatively TRBD2 (6 bases). Germline loops: CDR1 LGHNA, CDR2 YSLEER. V was trimmed by 4 bases and J by 3 bases, leaving 21 bases between them. The CDR3 length is 17 residues. CDR3 protein: CASSRGDLVGGEETQYF. In nucleotides, the CDR3 is TGCGCCAGCAGCCGAGGGGACTTAGTAGGAGGGGAAGAGACCCAGTACTTC.